Here is one T cell receptor (beta chain) with its context. Its antigen is not identified. This CDR3 region has 16 residues. The germline V gene has CDR1 MRHNA and CDR2 SNTAGT. The V gene end was trimmed by 0 bases and the J gene end by 7 bases; junction bases not matched to a gene: 8. This sample is part of a study of cytomegalovirus exposure and HLA in healthy donors. Overall study: Earlier sequencing of some 180 million T cells yielded nearly 120 million unique TCR beta sequences.

General study results and limits: A later analysis found that most CMV-associated TCR beta chains appeared HLA-restricted. One later analysis reportedly identified an Asian-associated ancestry cluster that showed fewer N-insertions than the roughly 720-donor mean.

With 60 Vbeta and 13 Jbeta primers, the PCR was carried out. The protocol was immunoSEQ multiplex PCR, while the TCRdb copy is restricted to in-frame clones and leaves out a portion. The specimen's table records some 39,000 clones. The sample taken for sequencing was PBMCs. The clonotype comes from a male donor in good health and CMV-seronegative. The chain is built from TRBV6-4 and TRBJ2-2; 7 nucleotides line up with TRBD1. DNA of the CDR3: TGTGCCAGCAGTGACTCTAACAGGGGAACGATCGGGGAGCTGTTTTTT. This codes for CASSDSNRGTIGELFF.